Described below is a single T cell receptor (beta chain) sequence and its context. What it recognizes is unknown. There are 15 residues in the CDR3. Trimming shortened V by 2 bases and J by 0 bases, and 10 bases separated the two germline ends. CDR1 LNHDA and CDR2 SQIVND come from the germline V gene (reference sequence). Assay: immunoSEQ multiplex PCR; the TCRdb copy retains only in-frame clones and omits some. This sample has about 2.4 million clones; 85% to 95% occur once, and the top ten carry around 0.14%. The sample is drawn from a study of shared clonotypes between healthy human individuals. For the study at large: In total, the donors were a couple of women and a few men aged 18 to 49. General study results and limits: The rarefaction results pointed to incomplete sorted-subset sequencing despite large depth. The expectation was that sequencing depth would affect clonotype sharing among donors. Apart from blood, nothing was sampled; tissue repertoires likely differ.

Specimen: naive CD4+ T cells sorted from blood. Described subset: CD45RA+ positively selected. The chain joins TRBV19 to TRBJ1-1; D is possibly TRBD1 (5 bases). This clonotype was obtained from a man between 18 and 35 years old in good health. The CDR3 region has the DNA TGTGCCAGTAGTATAAGGCAGGGCATGAACACTGAAGCTTTCTTT. Translating it yields CASSIRQGMNTEAFF.